The 21 T cell receptor beta chains listed next were all sequenced from one sample in a study of T cell responses to AZD1222 COVID-19 vaccine. Method: immunoSEQ multiplex PCR; TCRdb's copy keeps in-frame clones and lacks some. The sample has about 200,000 clones; just over 90% are singletons. Material: peripheral blood, obtained 28 days after the second AZD1222 dose. The receptors originated from an adult who received the AZD1222 COVID-19 vaccine.

This clone was detected once. This sequence joins TRBV15 and TRBJ1-3; TRBD1 might be the D (5 bases). Trimming shortened V by 0 bases and J by 2 bases, and 14 bases separated the two germline ends. The CDR3 contains 17 residues. Germline CDR1 is LNHNV and CDR2 is YYDKDF (reference sequence). The CDR3: CATSRDLTGPAGNTIYF. CDR3 nucleotides: TGTGCCACCAGCAGAGATCTAACAGGTCCCGCTGGAAACACCATATATTTT.

Only a few counts were recorded for this clone. V and J are TRBV5-4 and TRBJ2-7; 9 bases match TRBD2. The germline V gene has CDR1 SGHNT and CDR2 YYREEE (reference sequence). The CDR3 runs to 15 residues. The ends lost 4 bases at V and 3 bases at J; junction bases unmatched: 8. The CDR3 is CASSPLAGAGYEQYF. In nucleotides, the CDR3 is TGTGCCAGCAGCCCCTTAGCGGGGGCTGGCTACGAGCAGTACTTC.

The chain carries TRBV6-5 and TRBJ1-1; D gene ambiguous. Trimming removed 2 bases at V and 0 bases at J, with 7 bases between. CDR3 length equals 14 residues. Germline-derived CDR1 and CDR2 are MNHEY and SVGAGI. DNA for the CDR3: TGTGCCAGCAGTTACCCCTCCATGAACACTGAAGCTTTCTTT. This gives the protein CASSYPSMNTEAFF.

The rearrangement links TRBV18 to TRBJ2-1; D possibly corresponds to TRBD2 (5 bases). The V gene's germline CDR1 is KGHSH and CDR2 LQKENI. Between the trimmed V and J ends, which lost 3 bases and 0 bases, there was a span of 9 bases. This CDR3 region has 15 residues. The DNA for the CDR3 is TGTGCCAGCTCACCCGGACTGAGCTCCTACAATGAGCAGTTCTTC. It codes for CASSPGLSSYNEQFF.

V and J are TRBV19 and TRBJ2-3, with TRBD2 matching over 7 bases. CDR1 and CDR2 from the germline V gene are LNHDA and SQIVND (reference sequence). The V gene end was trimmed by 5 bases and the J gene end by 0 bases; junction bases not matched to a gene: 5. This CDR3 spans 15 amino acids. CDR3 protein: CASSAGLHSTDTQYF. The DNA of the CDR3 is TGTGCCAGTAGTGCGGGACTACATAGCACAGATACGCAGTATTTT.

This chain connects TRBV7-3 to TRBJ1-1; D might be TRBD1 (6 bases). The CDR3 sequence is 15 residues long. Trimming stripped 5 bases from V and 5 bases from J, with 18 bases between. Germline V lookup: CDR1 SGHTA, CDR2 FQGTGA. Here the CDR3 DNA reads TGTGCCAGCAGCCCGACTCTACAGGGATTTACTGAAGCTTTCTTT. This codes for CASSPTLQGFTEAFF.

V is TRBV24-1 and J is TRBJ2-1, with 7 bases that match TRBD2. Germline assignment: CDR1 KGHDR and CDR2 SFDVKD. V lost 4 bases and J lost 5; bases outside the gene matches: 7. The CDR3 is made up of 15 amino acids. Written as DNA, the CDR3 is TGTGCCACCAGTGACACAGGACTAGGGGACAATGAGCAGTTCTTC. Encoded protein: CATSDTGLGDNEQFF.

The chain carries TRBV30 and TRBJ1-5; D not certain. Trimming took off 1 base at V and 0 bases at J, with 10 bases between the two ends. This CDR3 comprises 15 residues. The V gene's germline CDR1 is GTSNPN and CDR2 SVGIG (reference sequence). The CDR3 loop is CAWSGEGYSNQPQHF. The CDR3 nucleotides are TGTGCCTGGAGTGGAGAAGGATATAGCAATCAGCCCCAGCATTTT.

The J gene is TRBJ2-7, the V gene TRBV3-1 (or the pseudogene TRBV3-2), with a weak D call TRBD2 (5 bases). Trimming took 1 base from V and 6 from J, leaving 16 bases between them. Germline values: CDR1 LGHDT, CDR2 YNNKEL (reference sequence). CDR3 length: 15 amino acids. The chain's CDR3 is CASSQGEILKVEQYF. CDR3 bases: TGTGCCAGCAGCCAAGGGGAGATCCTAAAGGTCGAGCAGTACTTC.

This clone showed up just once. The chain recombines TRBV29-1 with TRBJ2-1; 9 bases fit TRBD1. The CDR3 is 12 residues long. V gave up 3 bases and J gave up 10 bases; unmatched junction bases: 4. CDR1 SQVTM and CDR2 ANQGSEA come from the germline V gene. The CDR3 nucleotides read TGCAGCGTTGACCCAGGGACAGGGGAGCAGTTCTTC. This encodes CSVDPGTGEQFF.

The chain recombines TRBV19 with TRBJ1-1, with D uncertain. This CDR3 has 15 residues. Germline lookup yields CDR1 LNHDA and CDR2 SQIVND (reference sequence). V was trimmed by 4 bases and J by 4 bases, leaving 16 bases between them. The CDR3: CASSTRGGWVTEAFF. The CDR3 DNA reads as TGTGCCAGTAGTACCCGAGGTGGTTGGGTCACTGAAGCTTTCTTT.

The chain joins TRBV7-6 to TRBJ1-1; D may be TRBD1 (5 bases). Germline V gene sequence: CDR1 SGHVS, CDR2 FNYEAQ. V gave up 10 bases and J gave up 0 bases, with 21 bases separating them. CDR3 length: 16 amino acids. CDR3 amino acids: CATPPVGWGVNTEAFF. CDR3 in DNA: TGTGCCACCCCCCCCGTGGGGTGGGGCGTGAACACTGAAGCTTTCTTT.

V gene TRBV27 combines with J gene TRBJ2-7; D may correspond to TRBD1 or TRBD2 (5 bases each). Trimming left V 3 bases short and J 0 bases short, with 12 bases between. This CDR3 comprises 15 residues. Looked up from germline, CDR1 is MNHEY and CDR2 is SMNVEV (reference sequence). CDR3 nucleotides: TGTGCCAGCAGTTTGGGGCCCGGGACCTCCTACGAGCAGTACTTC. Translating it yields CASSLGPGTSYEQYF.

The rearrangement links TRBV6-5 to TRBJ1-2; the D is unclear. Germline loops: CDR1 MNHEY, CDR2 SVGAGI. This CDR3 region has 14 residues. V was trimmed by 0 bases and J by 4 bases, leaving 9 bases between them. CDR3 loop: CASSYSKPPYGYTF. CDR3 DNA sequence: TGTGCCAGCAGTTACTCGAAACCACCCTATGGCTACACCTTC.

The gene calls are TRBV3-1 (or the pseudogene TRBV3-2) and TRBJ1-1, with 10 bases aligning to TRBD1. The CDR3 has 15 amino acids. The V segment lost 3 bases and the J segment 4 bases; nucleotides outside the gene matches: 5. From germline, CDR1 is LGHDT and CDR2 YNNKEL (reference sequence). CDR3 residues: CASSQTGGPVTEAFF. The CDR3 nucleotides are TGTGCCAGCAGCCAGACAGGGGGCCCCGTCACTGAAGCTTTCTTT.

Only one count was recorded for this clone. V and J are TRBV2 and TRBJ2-1; D could derive from TRBD1 or TRBD2 (5 bases each). The CDR3 is made up of 14 amino acids. From germline, CDR1 is SNHLY and CDR2 FYNNEI. Deletions cut 1 base from V and 9 bases from J, with 13 bases between. The CDR3 sequence: CASSEGRGAGEQFF. CDR3 nucleotide sequence: TGTGCCAGCAGTGAAGGTAGAGGGGCCGGTGAGCAGTTCTTC.

On this clone: This sample also contains other DNA sequences that code for the same CDR3. J is TRBJ1-2 and V is TRBV18; D gene uncertain. The CDR3 runs 13 residues. The germline V and J ends were trimmed by 3 bases and 2 bases, with 7 bases remaining between them. Germline CDR1 is KGHSH and CDR2 is LQKENI. CDR3 in DNA: TGTGCCAGCTCACCGGACTCCAACTATGGCTACACCTTC. Translation gives CASSPDSNYGYTF.

The chain recombines TRBV7-9 with TRBJ1-1; 7 bases line up with TRBD1. The CDR3 is 15 residues long. Germline V gene sequence: CDR1 SEHNR, CDR2 FQNEAQ (reference sequence). V dropped 1 base and J dropped 5; count of bases not matched to a gene: 7. The CDR3 bases are TGTGCCAGCAGCTTAGTAGGGGGCGGAGGGACTGAAGCTTTCTTT. Amino acids: CASSLVGGGGTEAFF.

The genes are TRBV27 and TRBJ1-2; TRBD1 matches at 7 bases. The junction had 6 bases not matched to a gene; V was cut back by 3 bases and J by 5 bases. CDR1 is MNHEY, CDR2 SMNVEV, per germline (reference sequence). This CDR3 has 14 amino acids. CDR3 protein: CASSLAGTAYGYTF. DNA of the CDR3: TGTGCCAGCAGTTTGGCCGGGACAGCGTATGGCTACACCTTC.

V gene TRBV6-2 or TRBV6-3 combines with J gene TRBJ1-5, with D unresolved. Germline lookup yields CDR1 MNHEY and CDR2 SVGEGT. This CDR3 contains 16 residues. Trimming left V 6 bases short and J 0 bases short, with 15 bases between. In nucleotides, the CDR3 is TGTGCCAGCAGCCCAAGACAACACTATAGCAATCAGCCCCAGCATTTT. Encoded protein: CASSPRQHYSNQPQHF.

The chain joins TRBV5-4 to TRBJ1-3, with D possibly TRBD1 on 6 matching bases. This CDR3 has 15 residues. V lost 4 bases, J lost 2 bases, and 13 bases lay in between. CDR1 and CDR2 (germline): SGHNT, YYREEE (reference sequence). For the CDR3, the DNA is TGTGCCAGCAGCCCTACCGGGGGGCCTGGAAACACCATATATTTT. Translating gives CASSPTGGPGNTIYF.